A selection of T cell receptor beta chains follows, all from one sample in a study of T cell repertoires in cytomegalovirus infection. MiXCR was run by TCRdb on the reads, yielding one entry per CDR3 protein. The sample gives around 740,000 distinct CDR3 sequences, under 40% of which show up once; around 2.8% is in the top ten. The specimen sequenced was PBMCs. Every receptor here comes from a human donor in good health (CMV status not recorded). Some clones in this sample may be carry-over from other donors' samples. The CDR3 runs from the conserved cysteine through the conserved F or W. A D gene is named only where the DNA matches it firmly. Some rows mark clone size as missing; the rest say once, few, many or name a class of expanded clone.

d_gene,v_gene,abundance,j_gene,CDR3aa,CDR3nt
TRBD1,TRBV12-3/TRBV12-4,-,TRBJ1-5,CASTFLRGIGNQPQHF,TGTGCCAGCACCTTCCTCAGGGGGATAGGCAATCAGCCCCAGCATTTT
-,TRBV5-1,-,TRBJ1-2,CASSSSRTGTPLGYTF,TGCGCCAGCAGCTCCTCAAGGACCGGGACCCCTCTTGGCTACACCTTC
-,TRBV10-3,-,TRBJ1-5,CAISGGDSDHQPQHF,TGTGCCATCAGTGGGGGAGACAGTGACCATCAGCCCCAGCATTTT
TRBD2,TRBV7-8,many,TRBJ2-1,CASVGGRDRNEQFF,TGTGCCAGCGTCGGCGGGAGGGATAGGAATGAGCAGTTCTTC
TRBD2,TRBV6-6,-,TRBJ2-7,CASSPEVLAGVLYEQYF,TGTGCCAGCAGTCCCGAGGTATTGGCGGGAGTCCTCTACGAGCAGTACTTC
-,TRBV5-1,once,TRBJ2-1,CASIPGYRGPQVDNEQFF,TGCGCCAGCATCCCTGGTTATCGGGGCCCCCAGGTCGACAATGAGCAGTTCTTC
-,TRBV27,once,TRBJ2-3,CASSRTVAVQDTQYF,TGTGCCAGCAGCCGGACAGTGGCGGTCCAAGATACGCAGTATTTT
TRBD2,TRBV7-8,many,TRBJ2-5,CASSLAIAGGRETQYF,TGTGCCAGCAGCTTAGCTATAGCGGGAGGACGAGAGACCCAGTACTTC
-,TRBV12-5,once,TRBJ2-1,CASGPGDEQFF,TGTGCTAGTGGTCCGGGGGATGAGCAGTTCTTC
TRBD1,TRBV19,-,TRBJ2-1,CASSVPGTGSSDEQFF,TGTGCCAGTAGTGTTCCCGGGACAGGGTCATCCGATGAGCAGTTCTTC
TRBD2,TRBV5-6,few,TRBJ2-1,CASSTGLGSYNEQFF,TGTGCCAGCAGTACGGGACTAGGCTCCTACAATGAGCAGTTCTTC
-,TRBV6-5,few,TRBJ1-6,CASSYQRGSDSPLHF,TGTGCCAGCAGTTACCAGAGAGGGTCGGATTCACCCCTCCACTTT
TRBD1,TRBV28,many,TRBJ1-2,CASSPGQGASLYYGYTF,TGTGCCAGCAGTCCAGGACAGGGGGCTAGTCTTTACTATGGCTACACCTTC
TRBD2,TRBV7-3,once,TRBJ2-1,CASSLSGASGGAPEQFF,TGTGCCAGCAGCCTGTCCGGGGCTAGCGGGGGGGCCCCTGAGCAGTTCTTC
-,TRBV27,-,TRBJ2-3,CASRQLDVDTQYF,TGTGCCAGCAGGCAACTAGACGTAGATACGCAGTATTTT